This TCR beta chain was captured in a study of cytomegalovirus exposure and HLA in healthy donors (dated by TCRdb to between 2016 and 2019). As for the study more broadly: In an earlier analysis of 550 to 750 of the donors, 250 to 300 Gb of sequence data and 117 million unique TCR beta sequences from about 179 million T cells were reported. Roughly 300 gigabases of sequencing data and around 88 million unique TCR sequences made up an early release that covered approximately 650 HLA-typed donors. Of the roughly 390 genotyped donors, approximately 83% fell in the genetic ancestry cluster associated with self-reported Caucasian donors. The study aimed to test whether cataloging public T cell receptors could reveal signatures of past pathogen exposure. The T cell repertoires of several hundred subjects were profiled by immunosequencing and related to cytomegalovirus serostatus. Along with the approximately 620-subject first cohort, a separate validation cohort of around 120 different subjects was used. To predict cytomegalovirus infection status, the study combined high-throughput TCR immunosequencing, statistical association of individual TCRs with disease status, and machine learning. A later analysis re-examined previously published TCR beta repertoires from more than 550 donors and added high-resolution HLA genotyping to investigate patterns of TCR occurrence. Rather than using new phenotypic data, the later analysis identified candidate immune exposures from TCR beta sequences and from how often those sequences occurred across donors. An earlier analysis of 500 to 650 of the donors applied high-throughput TCR beta sequencing to assess whether each TCR beta V gene segment acted as functional or pseudogenic. Donor age, sex, ethnicity and CMV serostatus were compiled together with the repertoire data. A later genetic analysis used genome-wide SNP genotypes for about 65% of the 666 donors, treating that subset as a discovery cohort. All discovery cohort repertoires had been generated using a single sequencing platform. Class I and class II HLA loci were covered by the typing at four-digit resolution. The number of donors typed differed by locus, with 629-630 for A, B, C, DRB1 and DQB1, around 500 for DQA1, 600 to 610 for DPA1, and over 400 for DPB1. Four or five DR-DQ haplotypes were handled as single units for association and clustering because linkage in the cohort was strong. Across approximately 400 genotyped donors of the cohort, an average of about 200,000 unique TCR beta nucleotide sequences per donor were sequenced, and roughly 17% of those sequences were non-productive. General conclusions and limits of the study: In a later analysis, most CMV-associated TCR beta chains were found to appear HLA-restricted, with HLA associations seemingly driven largely by CMV exposure. The authors suggested that the approach could potentially be extended to other disease states and immunological phenotypes. Because HLA typing was missing for some donors at each locus, association tests included only the typed subset. Cytomegalovirus status was reported to be diagnosed by the classifier with high specificity and sensitivity in both the original and validation cohorts. In a later analysis, the rate of TCR association differed among HLA loci, with DRB1 alleles having the most associated TCRs and HLA-C alleles having the fewest. Strong co-occurrence of HLA alleles, especially DR and DQ, made assigning TCR associations to individual alleles difficult. In a later analysis, some 18,000 TCR beta sequences were associated with specific HLA alleles at a false discovery rate of 0.05. A cluster of highly shared sequence variants was judged likely to represent a technical artifact of the sequencing pipeline. Most TCR sequences were observed very rarely across donors, whereas some public TCRs were present in many individuals. A later genetic analysis associated a missense DCLRE1C variant with V-gene and J-gene trimming of TCR beta chains, and an independent cohort replicated the association. Sequencing depth was assumed to be roughly uniform across donors in the presence/absence analyses, though that assumption may not hold. For the cohort, immune exposure information was limited to CMV serostatus. About 17 rarely observed V segments, including chromosome 9 orphons, were excluded from the earlier analysis of about 610 of the donors because counts were too low. Broadly in line with IMGT annotations, most TCR beta V segments showed up in productive rearrangements about 87% or about 30% of the time in an earlier analysis of approximately 600 of the donors. According to a later analysis, parvovirus B19, influenza, CMV and Epstein-Barr virus appeared linked to several top co-occurrence clusters. Compared with equally common non-associated chains, HLA-associated TCR beta chains in a later analysis were more clonally expanded and had lower generation probabilities. In vitro tests confirmed that a few of the cytomegalovirus-associated TCR beta chains recognize cytomegalovirus antigens. The cohort was sequenced for TCR beta chains only, and without alpha or paired-chain data the features that could be detected were limited. In the study, some 180 TCR beta chains were listed as associated with cytomegalovirus. Some IMGT-functional V segments, including TRBV6-2 and TRBV6-3, could not be distinguished by the 87-base-pair reads and were therefore excluded. A further reported finding was that TCR beta sequences accurately predicted the HLA-A and HLA-B alleles for most subjects in the first cohort. Correlated functional status among segregating V segments might reflect linkage disequilibrium, but an unknown experimental factor could not be ruled out. A later genetic analysis reported fewer N-insertions in productive TCRs among donors in an Asian-associated ancestry cluster than the roughly 700-donor mean.

Receptors were amplified or captured by the immunoSEQ multiplex PCR assay. The multiplex PCR relied on a mix of 60 forward primers for TCR Vbeta segments and 13 reverse primers for TCR Jbeta segments. A multiplex PCR assay on genomic DNA amplified the CDR3 region of rearranged TCR beta genes. The Illumina HiSeq System was used to sequence the amplified TCR beta libraries as 87-base-pair reads. Per the authors' processing: In a later analysis, some 80 million unique TCR beta chains were counted across the approximately 640 repertoires, and roughly 10 million of these chains were shared by at least two donors. Raw reads were error-corrected and collapsed into unique sequences with a nearest-neighbor algorithm that merged closely related sequences to remove PCR and sequencing errors. To assign V, D and J gene segments, CDR3 sequences were aligned to IMGT reference sequences. For a sequence to be retained, at least a six-nucleotide match to both a V gene segment and a J gene segment was required. A rearrangement was called productive if the CDR3 had no stop codons and remained in frame with V and J, and every other rearrangement was called non-productive. Following IMGT convention, CDR3 was defined as the stretch from the second conserved V-encoded cysteine to the conserved J-encoded phenylalanine. The earlier analysis of about 620 of the donors excluded sequences that lacked an unambiguous match to a single V gene segment. In an earlier analysis of 587 of the donors, V segments were called functional above 56.7% productive rearrangements and were called segregating when the between-donor standard deviation exceeded 5%. A statistical classification framework was built for diagnosing cytomegalovirus status from the catalog of TCR beta chain sequences. A later analysis assigned V and J genes by comparing TCR nucleotide sequences with IMGT/GENE-DB human TR gene sequences. In a later analysis, CDR3 sequences and most-parsimonious VDJ recombination scenarios were assigned using the TCRdist pipeline. In a later analysis, each TCR beta chain was defined by its CDR3 amino acid sequence together with its V-gene family, and reads lacking a unique V-gene family were excluded. In a later analysis, some 600 highly shared, low-generation-probability nucleotide sequences were removed to address suspected cross-contamination and a sequencing artifact. In a later analysis, a clonal expansion index for each public chain was calculated from normalized within-repertoire ranks of inferred template counts. Generation probabilities in a later analysis came from a VDJ recombination model fitted to out-of-frame rearrangements, and those results were checked against IGoR. In a later analysis, TCR-TCR, TCR-HLA and TCR-CMV co-occurrence was scored with hypergeometric tests, and a repertoire-size bias correction was applied to TCR pairs. In a later analysis, false discovery rates were estimated by permuting HLA or CMV assignments 20 times. In a later analysis, co-occurring TCRs were grouped using DBSCAN, with TCRdist sequence similarity added in when clustering inside HLA-allele-positive subsets. Repertoires with fewer than 30,000 or more than 120,000 public chains were left out of co-occurrence clustering, as were roughly five repertoires with anomalous nucleotide sharing. TCRdb re-hosts the immuneACCESS table, in-frame sequences only. Its copies lack some clones; in the studies checked, an unresolved V gene accounts for under half of them, and the cause for the rest is not known. V, J and clone size were drawn from that table, and D and trimming were deduced from the DNA. Within this sample are around 120,000 clones, with more than 60% of them counted one time only. The ten largest clonotypes hold 7.5% to 9.5% of the sample.

Worth noting for this clone: Its antigen is currently not known. Base qualities were left out, and no much larger clone turns up one base away.

In total, roughly 710 healthy bone marrow donors made up the cohort. At the time of sampling, every cohort member was nominally healthy, though immune exposures that went unrecorded were likely present. The donor was CMV seropositive and was included in the group of 290 or so seropositive cohort members. A peripheral blood sample was collected from each donor, and TCR beta sequencing was performed on peripheral blood mononuclear cells. Genomic DNA extraction from the blood cell samples was performed with the Qiagen DNeasy Blood Extraction Kit. The CDR3 goes from the cysteine to the phenylalanine over 14 residues. Only the CDR3 DNA is retained, 42 bases long and in frame from the first base. V is cut back by 3 bases and J by 4 bases, with 1 base in the junction unmatched. The CDR1 and CDR2 encoded by the germline V gene (reference sequence) are LNHDA and SQIVND.

This clonotype was obtained from a woman in her 50s in good health and CMV-seropositive. Recombination joined TRBV19 with TRBJ1-1; 11 nucleotides in the junction match TRBD1. Sequenced: PBMCs. The sequenced DNA is TGTGCCAGTAGTATCGGGACAGGGGGCACTGAAGCTTTCTTT. This sequence encodes CASSIGTGGTEAFF.